The clone carrying this TCR beta chain has just a few counts. The sample comes from a study of identical twins. The CDR3 contains 11 residues. The V gene's germline CDR1 is MNHEY and CDR2 SVGAGI. Trimming stripped 5 bases from V and 7 bases from J, with 9 bases between. TCRdb re-derived calls from the 5' RACE reads in MiXCR, one entry per CDR3 protein. Seen here are fewer than 900,000 distinct CDR3 sequences, 18% observed once, and the top ten hold around 12%. This sample also appeared in a second study, on T cells expressing NK-cell markers.

This sequence was found in a young woman in good health. The rearrangement links TRBV6-5 to TRBJ2-7, with no clear D. The sequencing sample was made of PBMCs. The CDR3 sequence is CASSTSREQYF. CDR3 in DNA: TGTGCCAGCAGTACCTCCCGGGAGCAGTACTTC.